These T cell receptor beta chains were read from a single sample in a study of blood T cells in healthy people across ages. TCRdb analysed the 5' RACE reads with MiXCR anew, one entry per CDR3 protein. The sample holds 1.5 million to 2 million distinct CDR3 sequences, roughly 27% seen once. The sample consisted of blood. Receptors originate from a woman between 25 and 40 years old in good health. Both conserved end residues are part of each CDR3. A D gene is named only where the DNA matches it firmly. Where a row states a size, it is once, few, many or the class of an expanded clone; other rows omit it.

V gene: TRBV19; CDR3 length: 16; D gene: .; clone size: few; J gene: TRBJ2-1; CDR3 protein: CASSMGSAGDLDEQFF; CDR3 DNA: TGTGCCAGTAGTATGGGGTCGGCAGGGGATTTAGATGAGCAGTTCTTC
V gene: TRBV5-1; CDR3 length: 17; D gene: .; clone size: .; J gene: TRBJ2-1; CDR3 protein: CASSLDGGAYSYNEQFF; CDR3 DNA: TGCGCCAGCAGCTTGGATGGCGGTGCATATTCCTACAATGAGCAGTTCTTC
V gene: TRBV6-2/TRBV6-3; CDR3 length: 12; D gene: .; clone size: .; J gene: TRBJ2-1; CDR3 protein: CASSYVGNEQFF; CDR3 DNA: TGTGCCAGCAGTTACGTGGGCAATGAGCAGTTCTTC
V gene: TRBV12-3/TRBV12-4; CDR3 length: 16; D gene: TRBD2; clone size: many; J gene: TRBJ2-1; CDR3 protein: CASSPSGTSGYNEQFF; CDR3 DNA: TGTGCCAGCAGCCCCTCCGGGACTAGCGGATACAATGAGCAGTTCTTC
V gene: TRBV5-1; CDR3 length: 14; D gene: .; clone size: many; J gene: TRBJ1-1; CDR3 protein: CASSYRGMNTEAFF; CDR3 DNA: TGCGCCAGCAGCTACAGAGGTATGAACACTGAAGCTTTCTTT
V gene: TRBV5-1; CDR3 length: 18; D gene: .; clone size: .; J gene: TRBJ2-2; CDR3 protein: CASSLAGGQAAGAGELFF; CDR3 DNA: TGCGCCAGCAGCTTGGCGGGGGGACAGGCTGCCGGCGCCGGGGAGCTGTTTTTT
V gene: TRBV24-1; CDR3 length: 15; D gene: .; clone size: many; J gene: TRBJ2-4; CDR3 protein: CATSGQGKSKNIQYF; CDR3 DNA: TGTGCCACCAGTGGTCAGGGGAAATCCAAAAACATTCAGTACTTC
V gene: TRBV18; CDR3 length: 15; D gene: .; clone size: .; J gene: TRBJ2-4; CDR3 protein: CASSPQGSSSLGQYF; CDR3 DNA: TGTGCCAGCTCACCACAGGGGTCCTCCTCCTTGGGGCAGTACTTC
V gene: TRBV7-2; CDR3 length: 16; D gene: .; clone size: many; J gene: TRBJ2-7; CDR3 protein: CASSPSPGLMGGEQYF; CDR3 DNA: TGTGCCAGCAGCCCTTCTCCCGGACTGATGGGGGGCGAGCAGTACTTC
V gene: TRBV6-5; CDR3 length: 14; D gene: .; clone size: few; J gene: TRBJ1-4; CDR3 protein: CASAPGTRNEKLFF; CDR3 DNA: TGTGCCAGCGCCCCGGGGACCCGTAATGAAAAACTGTTTTTT
V gene: TRBV4-1; CDR3 length: 16; D gene: .; clone size: .; J gene: TRBJ1-1; CDR3 protein: CASSQDVGAVSTEAFF; CDR3 DNA: TGCGCCAGCAGCCAAGATGTAGGGGCGGTGAGCACTGAAGCTTTCTTT
V gene: TRBV9; CDR3 length: 12; D gene: .; clone size: .; J gene: TRBJ2-1; CDR3 protein: CACSVADYEQFF; CDR3 DNA: TGTGCCTGCAGCGTAGCAGATTATGAGCAGTTCTTC
V gene: TRBV6-5; CDR3 length: 13; D gene: .; clone size: .; J gene: TRBJ1-2; CDR3 protein: CATGQGPNYGYTF; CDR3 DNA: TGTGCCACAGGGCAGGGACCAAACTATGGCTACACCTTC
V gene: TRBV6-5; CDR3 length: 14; D gene: .; clone size: many; J gene: TRBJ2-4; CDR3 protein: CASNRREAKNIQYF; CDR3 DNA: TGTGCCAGCAATCGTCGGGAGGCCAAAAACATTCAGTACTTC
V gene: TRBV30; CDR3 length: 14; D gene: .; clone size: many; J gene: TRBJ2-1; CDR3 protein: CAWRVRGGYNEQFF; CDR3 DNA: TGTGCCTGGAGGGTCAGGGGGGGGTACAATGAGCAGTTCTTC
V gene: TRBV20-1; CDR3 length: 15; D gene: .; clone size: few; J gene: TRBJ1-5; CDR3 protein: CSASGPGPLGQPQHF; CDR3 DNA: TGCAGTGCTAGTGGACCGGGACCCCTGGGACAGCCCCAGCATTTT
V gene: TRBV7-2; CDR3 length: 14; D gene: .; clone size: .; J gene: TRBJ1-4; CDR3 protein: CASSDYGAGEKLFF; CDR3 DNA: TGTGCCAGCAGCGACTACGGGGCGGGTGAAAAACTGTTTTTT
V gene: TRBV12-3/TRBV12-4; CDR3 length: 13; D gene: TRBD1; clone size: .; J gene: TRBJ2-2; CDR3 protein: CASNRGGFGELFF; CDR3 DNA: TGTGCCAGCAATCGAGGGGGCTTCGGGGAGCTGTTTTTT
V gene: TRBV10-3; CDR3 length: 13; D gene: .; clone size: few; J gene: TRBJ1-1; CDR3 protein: CAISELRQTEAFF; CDR3 DNA: TGTGCCATCAGTGAGCTTAGACAGACTGAAGCTTTCTTT
V gene: TRBV20-1; CDR3 length: 15; D gene: TRBD1; clone size: few; J gene: TRBJ1-2; CDR3 protein: CSAAPGQGMWGGYTF; CDR3 DNA: TGCAGTGCTGCCCCCGGACAGGGGATGTGGGGAGGCTACACCTTC
V gene: TRBV5-1; CDR3 length: 14; D gene: .; clone size: few; J gene: TRBJ2-7; CDR3 protein: CASSSRGLTYEQYF; CDR3 DNA: TGCGCCAGCAGCTCGCGTGGACTGACATACGAGCAGTACTTC
V gene: TRBV12-3/TRBV12-4; CDR3 length: 15; D gene: TRBD1; clone size: .; J gene: TRBJ2-3; CDR3 protein: CASSLGQGSADTQYF; CDR3 DNA: TGTGCCAGCAGCCTCGGACAGGGGAGCGCAGATACGCAGTATTTT
V gene: TRBV24-1; CDR3 length: 13; D gene: .; clone size: .; J gene: TRBJ1-2; CDR3 protein: CATSDSGVDGYTF; CDR3 DNA: TGTGCCACCAGTGACTCAGGGGTGGATGGCTACACCTTC
V gene: TRBV5-1; CDR3 length: 14; D gene: .; clone size: .; J gene: TRBJ1-2; CDR3 protein: CASNRDPGGHGYTF; CDR3 DNA: TGCGCCAGCAATCGGGACCCCGGAGGCCATGGCTACACCTTC
V gene: TRBV4-1; CDR3 length: 12; D gene: TRBD1; clone size: .; J gene: TRBJ1-1; CDR3 protein: CASSRDRGQAFF; CDR3 DNA: TGCGCCAGCAGCCGGGACAGGGGGCAAGCTTTCTTT
V gene: TRBV20-1; CDR3 length: 16; D gene: .; clone size: many; J gene: TRBJ2-4; CDR3 protein: CSARDQGHLAKNIQYF; CDR3 DNA: TGCAGTGCTAGGGATCAGGGGCACTTAGCCAAAAACATTCAGTACTTC
V gene: TRBV25-1; CDR3 length: 15; D gene: .; clone size: .; J gene: TRBJ1-2; CDR3 protein: CASSDPGTPYDGYTF; CDR3 DNA: TGTGCCAGCAGTGACCCCGGGACCCCATATGATGGCTACACCTTC
V gene: TRBV10-1; CDR3 length: 14; D gene: .; clone size: .; J gene: TRBJ2-7; CDR3 protein: CASSTTGSPGEQYF; CDR3 DNA: TGCGCCAGCAGCACCACGGGTTCGCCCGGCGAGCAGTACTTC
V gene: TRBV20-1; CDR3 length: 15; D gene: .; clone size: .; J gene: TRBJ2-3; CDR3 protein: CNASLGGLNTDTQYF; CDR3 DNA: TGCAATGCTAGTCTCGGCGGCTTGAACACAGATACGCAGTATTTT
V gene: TRBV9; CDR3 length: 16; D gene: .; clone size: once; J gene: TRBJ2-5; CDR3 protein: CTSSVVSSAQEETQYF; CDR3 DNA: TGTACCAGCAGCGTAGTCTCTAGCGCCCAAGAAGAGACCCAGTACTTC
V gene: TRBV7-9; CDR3 length: 11; D gene: .; clone size: .; J gene: TRBJ2-1; CDR3 protein: CASSGVSEQFF; CDR3 DNA: TGTGCCAGCAGCGGTGTCAGTGAGCAGTTCTTC
V gene: TRBV4-3; CDR3 length: 16; D gene: .; clone size: .; J gene: TRBJ2-1; CDR3 protein: CASSQIRGGQPNEQFF; CDR3 DNA: TGCGCCAGCAGCCAGATTAGGGGGGGGCAGCCAAATGAGCAGTTCTTC
V gene: TRBV20-1; CDR3 length: 13; D gene: .; clone size: once; J gene: TRBJ1-4; CDR3 protein: CSAQDAMNEKLFF; CDR3 DNA: TGCAGTGCCCAGGACGCTATGAATGAAAAACTGTTTTTT
V gene: TRBV20-1; CDR3 length: 14; D gene: TRBD2; clone size: .; J gene: TRBJ2-1; CDR3 protein: CSARSSGGAGEQFF; CDR3 DNA: TGCAGTGCTAGGAGCAGCGGGGGGGCCGGGGAGCAGTTCTTC
V gene: TRBV6-5; CDR3 length: 15; D gene: TRBD2; clone size: many; J gene: TRBJ2-5; CDR3 protein: CASSVLGLAEETQYF; CDR3 DNA: TGTGCCAGCAGTGTACTGGGACTAGCGGAAGAGACCCAGTACTTC
V gene: TRBV12-3/TRBV12-4; CDR3 length: 15; D gene: TRBD2; clone size: once; J gene: TRBJ2-7; CDR3 protein: CASRPGTSGLYEQYF; CDR3 DNA: TGTGCCAGTAGACCCGGGACTAGCGGACTCTACGAGCAGTACTTC
V gene: TRBV3-1; CDR3 length: 15; D gene: .; clone size: .; J gene: TRBJ1-5; CDR3 protein: CASSWGGNGNQPQHF; CDR3 DNA: TGTGCCAGCAGCTGGGGGGGCAATGGCAATCAGCCCCAGCATTTT
V gene: TRBV12-3/TRBV12-4; CDR3 length: 14; D gene: TRBD1; clone size: .; J gene: TRBJ2-5; CDR3 protein: CASSQTGNGETQYF; CDR3 DNA: TGTGCCAGCAGTCAGACAGGGAACGGGGAGACCCAGTACTTC
V gene: TRBV12-3/TRBV12-4; CDR3 length: 14; D gene: .; clone size: few; J gene: TRBJ2-1; CDR3 protein: CTSSWGYSYNEQFF; CDR3 DNA: TGTACCAGCAGTTGGGGTTACTCCTACAATGAGCAGTTCTTC
V gene: TRBV29-1; CDR3 length: 15; D gene: TRBD2; clone size: many; J gene: TRBJ2-1; CDR3 protein: CSGGVGLASYNEQFF; CDR3 DNA: TGCAGCGGGGGAGTGGGACTAGCGTCCTACAATGAGCAGTTCTTC
V gene: TRBV11-2; CDR3 length: 15; D gene: .; clone size: .; J gene: TRBJ2-5; CDR3 protein: CASSFTRRAQETQYF; CDR3 DNA: TGTGCCAGCAGCTTTACTCGTAGGGCCCAAGAGACCCAGTACTTC
V gene: TRBV12-3/TRBV12-4; CDR3 length: 14; D gene: .; clone size: many; J gene: TRBJ2-7; CDR3 protein: CASSFSRVDNEQYF; CDR3 DNA: TGTGCCAGCAGTTTTTCCAGGGTGGACAACGAGCAGTACTTC
V gene: TRBV7-3; CDR3 length: 13; D gene: .; clone size: .; J gene: TRBJ1-3; CDR3 protein: CAGSPPGGNTIYF; CDR3 DNA: TGTGCCGGCAGCCCCCCCGGCGGAAACACCATATATTTT
V gene: TRBV18; CDR3 length: 15; D gene: TRBD1; clone size: few; J gene: TRBJ2-7; CDR3 protein: CASSPSGGDSYEQYF; CDR3 DNA: TGTGCCAGCTCCCCCTCAGGGGGAGACTCCTACGAGCAGTACTTC
V gene: TRBV7-2; CDR3 length: 14; D gene: TRBD2; clone size: .; J gene: TRBJ2-1; CDR3 protein: CASRATSGRGEQFF; CDR3 DNA: TGTGCTAGCAGAGCGACTAGCGGGAGAGGGGAGCAGTTCTTC
V gene: TRBV6-1; CDR3 length: 15; D gene: TRBD1; clone size: .; J gene: TRBJ1-1; CDR3 protein: CASRPIGTGNTEAFF; CDR3 DNA: TGTGCCAGCAGGCCAATCGGGACAGGGAACACTGAAGCTTTCTTT
V gene: TRBV20-1; CDR3 length: 15; D gene: .; clone size: many; J gene: TRBJ1-6; CDR3 protein: CSAYTGPRANSPLHF; CDR3 DNA: TGCAGTGCATACACAGGCCCCAGGGCAAATTCACCCCTCCACTTT
V gene: TRBV6-5; CDR3 length: 13; D gene: .; clone size: few; J gene: TRBJ1-5; CDR3 protein: CATTRTVGQPQHF; CDR3 DNA: TGTGCCACCACTCGAACTGTCGGTCAGCCCCAGCATTTT
V gene: TRBV11-2; CDR3 length: 15; D gene: .; clone size: many; J gene: TRBJ2-7; CDR3 protein: CASSSIPGSSYEQYF; CDR3 DNA: TGTGCCAGCAGCTCGATCCCGGGGAGCTCCTACGAGCAGTACTTC
V gene: TRBV11-3; CDR3 length: 14; D gene: TRBD2; clone size: few; J gene: TRBJ2-4; CDR3 protein: CASSTIGEGNIQYF; CDR3 DNA: TGTGCTAGCAGCACCATAGGGGAGGGAAACATTCAGTACTTC
V gene: TRBV2; CDR3 length: 13; D gene: .; clone size: many; J gene: TRBJ2-7; CDR3 protein: CASSDRGVYEQYF; CDR3 DNA: TGTGCCAGCAGTGACAGGGGGGTATACGAGCAGTACTTC
V gene: TRBV9; CDR3 length: 15; D gene: .; clone size: few; J gene: TRBJ2-7; CDR3 protein: CASSVAAGPSYEQYF; CDR3 DNA: TGTGCCAGCAGCGTAGCCGCGGGGCCCTCCTACGAGCAGTACTTC
V gene: TRBV7-3; CDR3 length: 17; D gene: TRBD2; clone size: .; J gene: TRBJ2-3; CDR3 protein: CASSLGTSGTLTDTQYF; CDR3 DNA: TGTGCCAGCAGCTTAGGGACTAGCGGGACTCTCACAGATACGCAGTATTTT
V gene: TRBV12-3/TRBV12-4; CDR3 length: 14; D gene: .; clone size: .; J gene: TRBJ1-1; CDR3 protein: CASSFGNMNTEAFF; CDR3 DNA: TGTGCCAGCAGTTTCGGCAACATGAACACTGAAGCTTTCTTT
V gene: TRBV2; CDR3 length: 16; D gene: .; clone size: few; J gene: TRBJ2-1; CDR3 protein: CASRGTGTPPYNEQFF; CDR3 DNA: TGTGCCAGCAGGGGAACCGGGACCCCGCCCTACAATGAGCAGTTCTTC